These 19 T cell receptor beta chains were sequenced from one sample in a study of OX40 agonist ivuxolimab in advanced cancers. Method: immunoSEQ multiplex PCR; TCRdb's copy keeps in-frame clones and lacks some. The sample lists approximately 89,000 clones, roughly 89% occurring once. This specimen was CD4+ or CD8+ T cells sorted from blood, taken in a trial of the OX40 agonist ivuxolimab. All receptors come from an adult with an advanced solid tumor such as melanoma, head and neck, liver or kidney cancer.

V and J are TRBV6-5 and TRBJ2-1; TRBD2 matches 12 bases. The V and J ends lost 6 bases and 9 bases, in that order; junction bases with no gene match: 9. Germline assignment: CDR1 MNHEY and CDR2 SVGAGI. The CDR3 has 15 residues. CDR3 sequence (DNA): TGTGCCAGCAGGCATCCTAGCGGGGGGGCTGGTGAGCAGTTCTTC. It is translated as CASRHPSGGAGEQFF.

The chain joins TRBV19 to TRBJ1-1, with 7 bases matching TRBD1. This CDR3 has 13 residues. Trimming cost V 9 bases and J 3 bases; bases outside gene matches: 7. In germline, CDR1 is LNHDA, CDR2 SQIVND (reference sequence). CDR3 protein: CASRRQGDTEAFF. DNA for the CDR3: TGTGCCAGCCGACGACAGGGCGACACTGAAGCTTTCTTT.

Details on this clone: No conserved phenylalanine or tryptophan is present at the end of the CDR3, so a read error is the likely explanation. The chain couples TRBV6-5 to TRBJ1-6; D not resolved. V shed 8 bases and J shed 8 bases, with 16 bases lying between them. The CDR3 spans 14 residues. In germline, CDR1 is MNHEY, CDR2 SVGAGI. DNA of the CDR3: TGTGCCAGCGGGTCCGGGGTGAAGGATTCACCCCTCCACCTT. This sequence encodes CASGSGVKDSPLHL.

The gene calls are TRBV6-4 and TRBJ1-1; 10 nucleotides line up with TRBD1. The ends lost 5 bases at V and 2 bases at J; junction bases unmatched: 5. This CDR3 is built from 15 residues. CDR1 is MRHNA and CDR2 is SNTAGT in the germline V gene. The CDR3 sequence: CASSRTGGVNTEAFF. The CDR3, as DNA: TGTGCCAGCAGTAGGACAGGGGGTGTCAACACTGAAGCTTTCTTT.

This clone was counted a few times. The chain links TRBV7-3 to TRBJ2-1; a possible D gene is TRBD1 (6 bases). The germline V and J ends were trimmed by 1 base and 0 bases, with 7 bases remaining between them. This CDR3 is 15 amino acids long. Germline V lookup: CDR1 SGHTA, CDR2 FQGTGA. The CDR3 DNA sequence: TGTGCCAGCAGCTTAAGCAGGGGCTCCTACAATGAGCAGTTCTTC. The encoded protein is CASSLSRGSYNEQFF.

This chain links TRBV18 with TRBJ2-2, with no clear D. Germline CDR1 KGHSH, CDR2 LQKENI. With 2 bases removed from V and 4 bases from J, the gap between germline ends came to 8 bases. This CDR3 has 14 amino acids. The CDR3 region is CASSPGLSTGELFF. CDR3 in DNA: TGTGCCAGCTCACCAGGGTTGAGCACCGGGGAGCTGTTTTTT.

V usage is TRBV5-1 and J usage is TRBJ2-7; 8 bases line up with TRBD1. Germline assignment: CDR1 SGHRS and CDR2 YFSETQ. The length of the CDR3 is 15 residues. The ends lost 0 bases at V and 3 bases at J; junction bases unmatched: 5. This CDR3 reads CASSLGQGTYYEQYF. The CDR3 DNA follows: TGCGCCAGCAGCTTGGGACAGGGGACGTACTACGAGCAGTACTTC.

The chain uses TRBV5-1 and TRBJ2-3; 10 bases map to TRBD2. Germline CDR1 and CDR2: SGHRS and YFSETQ. The CDR3 extends over 17 amino acids. V trimming: 6 bases; J trimming: 0 bases; junction bases outside the gene matches: 10. CDR3 DNA sequence: TGCGCCAGCACCCCTTGGCCTAGCGGGGGCAGCACAGATACGCAGTATTTT. This gives the protein CASTPWPSGGSTDTQYF.

The rearrangement uses TRBV6-5 and TRBJ2-7; D not certain. This CDR3 is 11 amino acids long. Germline V CDR1 and CDR2: MNHEY, SVGAGI. Trimming stripped 3 bases from V and 4 bases from J, with 4 bases between. CDR3 in amino acids: CASSYQYEQYF. Here the CDR3 DNA reads TGTGCCAGCAGTTATCAGTACGAGCAGTACTTC.

The chain uses TRBV27 and TRBJ2-5; D possibly uses TRBD1 or TRBD2 (5 bases each). V lost 6 bases and J 9 bases, leaving 29 bases between the germline ends. The length of the CDR3 is 17 residues. Germline-derived CDR1 and CDR2 are MNHEY and SMNVEV (reference sequence). The CDR3 bases are TGTGCCAGCAGCTCACTTTTCCGGGGCCGGCAGTCCGGGGCCCAGTACTTC. It codes for CASSSLFRGRQSGAQYF.

The J gene is TRBJ1-2, the V gene TRBV21-1. TRBV21-1 is designated a pseudogene. The CDR3 length is 18 residues. The CDR3 DNA reads as TGTGCCAGCAGCAAAGTGGGGTTCACACCTGAGGCTAACTATGGCTACACCTTC. Translated: CASSKVGFTPEANYGYTF.

The sample holds one count of this clone. The chain carries TRBV29-1 and TRBJ2-1, with 13 bases that match TRBD2. Per the germline V gene, CDR1 is SQVTM and CDR2 is ANQGSEA. Germline trimming cut 6 bases from V and 12 bases from J; bases unmatched to any gene: 11. The CDR3 consists of 14 residues. The CDR3 DNA reads as TGCAGCGTAACCGGGACTAGCGGGGCTAACCCGCAGTTCTTC. Translated: CSVTGTSGANPQFF.

The genes are TRBV4-2 and TRBJ1-2; tentative D call: TRBD1 (6 bases). Germline assignment: CDR1 LGHNA and CDR2 YNFKEQ. There are 12 residues in the CDR3. Trimming left V 3 bases short and J 4 bases short, with 6 bases between. CDR3 DNA: TGTGCCAGCAGCCAGACAGGCTATGGCTACACCTTC. Its translation is CASSQTGYGYTF.

The CDR3 coding sequence is TGTGCCAGCTCCGGGACAGGGGGTGAGCAGTACTTC. Protein sequence: CASSGTGGEQYF. The chain joins TRBV18 to TRBJ2-7; 11 nucleotides align to TRBD1. Germline V gene lookup returns CDR1 KGHSH and CDR2 LQKENI. The V and J ends lost 6 bases and 7 bases, in that order; junction bases with no gene match: 2. This CDR3 has 12 residues.

This sequence joins TRBV7-9 and TRBJ1-1; D is possibly TRBD1 (6 bases). CDR1 and CDR2 from the germline V gene are SEHNR and FQNEAQ (reference sequence). Deletions cut 4 bases from V and 6 bases from J, with 18 bases between. The CDR3 covers 15 residues. CDR3 amino acids: CASSYPRDIPSEAFF. In DNA, the CDR3 is TGTGCCAGCAGCTATCCCCGGGACATTCCTTCTGAAGCTTTCTTT.

V usage is TRBV7-9 and J usage is TRBJ2-5; the D gene is possibly TRBD2 (5 bases). V lost 11 bases to trimming and J lost 3 bases, with 19 bases between them. From germline, CDR1 is SEHNR and CDR2 FQNEAQ (reference sequence). CDR3 length: 14 residues. The chain's CDR3 is CAARPVGSEETQYF. DNA for the CDR3: TGTGCCGCCCGCCCAGTGGGGAGTGAAGAGACCCAGTACTTC.

The chain couples TRBV5-1 to TRBJ1-5; 7 positions match TRBD1. The length of the CDR3 is 15 residues. Trimming took 0 bases from V and 6 from J; bases not matched to a gene: 6. Germline lookup yields CDR1 SGHRS and CDR2 YFSETQ. The CDR3 DNA sequence: TGCGCCAGCAGCTTGGGCGGGACAGAAGGTCAGCCCCAGCATTTT. It codes for CASSLGGTEGQPQHF.

The chain combines TRBV5-1 with TRBJ1-5; no firm D call. In germline, CDR1 is SGHRS, CDR2 YFSETQ. Deletions cut 5 bases from V and 1 base from J, with 13 bases between. The CDR3 sequence is 15 residues long. CDR3 bases: TGCGCCAGCAGACGGACGCCAGAGAGCAATCAGCCCCAGCATTTT. It encodes CASRRTPESNQPQHF.

The J gene is TRBJ1-4, the V gene TRBV5-8; D is perhaps TRBD1 (6 bases). Germline CDR1 is SGHTS and CDR2 is YDEGEE. Trimming pared 6 bases from V and 6 bases from J, leaving 12 bases between. The CDR3 runs to 13 residues. The CDR3 is CASKRGADEKLFF. Written as DNA, the CDR3 is TGTGCCAGCAAGAGGGGGGCGGATGAAAAACTGTTTTTT.